These T cell receptor beta chains were read from a single sample in a study of blood T cell repertoires in COVID-19. Generated by immunoSEQ multiplex PCR, the TCRdb table keeps only in-frame clones and is missing some. The data contain 15,000 or so clones, roughly nine tenths of them singletons. Specimen: peripheral blood. These receptors originate from a woman of 80 years or more with COVID-19, enrolled during active disease. Both conserved end residues are part of each CDR3. A D gene is named only where the DNA matches it firmly. Clone size is not always given. Where it is, it says once, few, many or a class for expanded clones.

13 . . TRBJ1-5 TRBV19 TGTGCCAGCTCAACAGGGTTCAATCAGCCCCAGCATTTT CASSTGFNQPQHF
15 . TRBD2 TRBJ2-2 TRBV19 TGTGCCAGTAGAGCTAGCGGGAGAGAAACCGGGGAGCTGTTTTTT CASRASGRETGELFF
13 . TRBD1 TRBJ1-1 TRBV29-1 TGCAGCGTTGGGGGACAGGGGGGCACTGAAGCTTTCTTT CSVGGQGGTEAFF
17 . TRBD2 TRBJ2-3 TRBV5-8 TGTGCCAGCAGCCCTCCTCCCGGGACTACCTACACAGATACGCAGTATTTT CASSPPPGTTYTDTQYF
16 . . TRBJ1-5 TRBV4-1 TGCGCCAGCAGCCAAGACAGGGTCGGGAGCAATCAGCCCCAGCATTTT CASSQDRVGSNQPQHF
14 . TRBD1 TRBJ1-2 TRBV3-1/TRBV3-2 TGTGCCAGCAGCCTACCGGGACAGGGTCTTGGCTACACCTTC CASSLPGQGLGYTF
15 . TRBD2 TRBJ2-7 TRBV7-3 TGTGCCAGCAGCCGTTGGGGAGGGAGTACCTACGAGCAGTACTTC CASSRWGGSTYEQYF
15 . TRBD2 TRBJ2-7 TRBV6-2/TRBV6-3 TGTGCCAGCAGTTACCCAACTAGCGGGGCCTACGAGCAGTACTTC CASSYPTSGAYEQYF
14 few . TRBJ2-1 TRBV28 TGTGCCAGCAGCGCGACCGGGACAATCAATGAGCAGTTCTTC CASSATGTINEQFF
16 . . TRBJ1-3 TRBV2 TGTGCCAGCACCTTGGAGGACTGGAGCTCTGGAAACACCATATATTTT CASTLEDWSSGNTIYF
12 . . TRBJ1-1 TRBV12-3/TRBV12-4 TGTGCCAGCAGTCTCCTCAATAGTGAAGCTTTCTTT CASSLLNSEAFF
16 once TRBD1 TRBJ2-3 TRBV19 TGTGCCAGTAGCTCTGGGCATCAGGGGGGCACAGATACGCAGTATTTT CASSSGHQGGTDTQYF
13 . . TRBJ1-1 TRBV11-3 TGTGCCAGCAGCATAGGGACGGGGACTGAAGCTTTCTTT CASSIGTGTEAFF
13 . . TRBJ2-5 TRBV7-3 TGTGCCAGCAGCTACAGGTTCCAAGAGACCCAGTACTTC CASSYRFQETQYF
15 . TRBD1 TRBJ1-1 TRBV27 TGTGCCAGTAAAGACAGGGTGGGTCATAACACTGAAGCTTTCTTT CASKDRVGHNTEAFF
17 . TRBD2 TRBJ2-1 TRBV7-3 TGTGCCAGCAGCTTAACCGCGGGAGGGCCCGACTACAATGAGCAGTTCTTC CASSLTAGGPDYNEQFF
14 medium-sized . TRBJ1-1 TRBV4-3 TGCGCCAGCAGCCCGTTTGGGGGGAGTACTGAAGCTTTCTTT CASSPFGGSTEAFF
13 . TRBD1 TRBJ2-7 TRBV6-5 TGTGCCAGCAGCCGGACAGGGAACTACGAGCAGTACTTC CASSRTGNYEQYF
14 once TRBD1 TRBJ1-2 TRBV5-1 TGCGCCAGCAGCGTTGGGACAGGTGGCTATGGCTACACCTTC CASSVGTGGYGYTF
16 . TRBD2 TRBJ2-2 TRBV24-1 TGTGCCACCAGTGACCGCAGGACTAGCGCTGCCGGGGAGCTGTTTTTT CATSDRRTSAAGELFF
15 . TRBD1 TRBJ2-7 TRBV6-5 TGTGCCAGCAGGGCTGACAGGGGGGCTTATAGCGAGCAGTACTTC CASRADRGAYSEQYF
14 . TRBD2 TRBJ2-1 TRBV9 TGTGCCAGCAGCGCGACTAGCGGGCTTTCTGAGCAGTTCTTC CASSATSGLSEQFF
12 . . TRBJ1-2 TRBV6-1 TGTGCCAGCAGTGAACAGGGAGGTGGCTACACCTTC CASSEQGGGYTF
16 . TRBD2 TRBJ2-2 TRBV24-1 TGTGCCACCAGTGGGGGGGGACTGGGACACACCGGGGAGCTGTTTTTT CATSGGGLGHTGELFF
14 . . TRBJ1-4 TRBV4-2 TGTGCCAGCAGTTTCCAGAGGACTAATGAAAAACTGTTTTTT CASSFQRTNEKLFF
16 . TRBD2 TRBJ2-1 TRBV9 TGTGCCAGCAGCGTAGTTGGTAGCGGGTACTACAATGAGCAGTTCTTC CASSVVGSGYYNEQFF
15 . TRBD2 TRBJ2-1 TRBV9 TGTGCCAGCACTAGCGGGTGGAACTCCTACAATGAGCAGTTCTTC CASTSGWNSYNEQFF
16 . . TRBJ1-5 TRBV7-8 TGTGCCAGCAGCCTACAGGGAATCGGTGGGAATCAGCCCCAGCATTTT CASSLQGIGGNQPQHF
13 . . TRBJ1-4 TRBV28 TGTGCCAGCAGTTTATCGGGATCCGAAAAACTGTTTTTT CASSLSGSEKLFF